Reported below is one TCR beta chain. Documented time point: peak reinfection, 3 to 8 weeks after reinfection detection. No in vitro expansion preceded TCR sequencing of the sorted cells. Trimming removed 6 bases from V and 7 bases from J; junction bases left unmatched: 6. This CDR3 spans 12 amino acids. From germline, CDR1 is SQVTM and CDR2 ANQGSEA. These data come from a study of memory CD8 T cells in hepatitis C reinfection. The protocol was immunoSEQ multiplex PCR, while the TCRdb copy is restricted to in-frame clones and leaves out a portion. The sample carries about 45,000 clones, around 87% recorded once.

Sequenced material: naive CD8+ T cells sorted from blood. The chain recombines TRBV29-1 with TRBJ1-2, with 9 bases identical to TRBD1. This TCR was sampled from a young man with hepatitis C virus infection. DNA for the CDR3: TGCAGCGTCATACCGGACAGGGGTGGCTACACCTTC. Amino acids: CSVIPDRGGYTF.